The clone carrying this T cell receptor beta chain was seen only a few times. Its cognate antigen is unknown. Employing constant-segment primers, 5'RACE generated TCR alpha and TCR beta cDNA libraries bearing sample barcodes and UMIs. TCRdb reprocessed the 5' RACE reads with MiXCR, giving one entry per CDR3 protein. The table has under 400,000 distinct CDR3 sequences, over 20% seen once. The V and J ends lost 5 bases and 3 bases respectively, with 10 bases between them. Germline V gives CDR1 ENHRY, CDR2 SYGVKD. The CDR3 loop spans 13 amino acids. This sample is drawn from a study of T-cell memory formation after mild COVID-19. Overall study results and limits: Clones that contracted clustered mainly in CM and EM if CD4+ and in EMRA if CD8+. In pre-infection memory, a portion of responding clones appeared, which suggested that cross-reactive memory joined.

The rearrangement uses TRBV10-3 and TRBJ2-5; D may be TRBD1 (6 bases). Sequencing was carried out using PBMCs or a T cell subset sorted from them (not recorded which). The sequence came from an adult woman who had mild COVID-19 (a few samples of this study predate the infection). Cell type and time point are not known. In nucleotides, the CDR3 is TGTGCCATCAGTTCTTACAGGGAAGAGACCCAGTACTTC. As protein: CAISSYREETQYF.